These 17 T cell receptor beta chains were all obtained from the same sample, sequenced in a study of T cells in Graves' hyperthyroidism and ophthalmopathy. From RNA transcripts, TCR beta CDR3 regions were amplified. HTBI primers were the set used in a first-round RT-PCR of the TCR CDR3. TCRdb re-analysed the multiplex PCR reads in MiXCR, keeping a single row per CDR3 protein. The table records hundreds of thousands of distinct CDR3 sequences, 14% of them present only once. Sequencing was carried out using blood. These receptors originate from a young woman with Graves' hyperthyroidism.

This clonotype was counted at least ten times. The chain joins TRBV18 to TRBJ1-3; D is uncertain. V dropped 6 bases and J dropped 4 bases, with 10 bases sitting between them. The CDR3 has 13 amino acids. Germline CDR1 reads KGHSH; CDR2 reads LQKENI. CDR3 protein: CASSRGKGNTIYF. As DNA, the CDR3 is TGTGCCAGCTCCCGCGGGAAGGGAAACACCATATATTTT.

This clonotype has just a few counts. This chain uses TRBV4-2 with TRBJ2-1; TRBD2 agrees at 8 bases. The junction had 9 bases not matched to a gene; V was cut back by 0 bases and J by 5 bases. CDR3 length equals 17 residues. Germline CDR1 reads LGHNA; CDR2 reads YNFKEQ. The CDR3 nucleotides are TGTGCCAGCAGCCAAGATTGGGCGGGAGGTCTTGACAATGAGCAGTTCTTC. Residues: CASSQDWAGGLDNEQFF.

This chain joins TRBV19 and TRBJ2-3; D not resolved. The CDR3 runs to 13 residues. V lost 3 bases to trimming and J lost 2 bases, with 6 bases between them. Looked up from germline, CDR1 is LNHDA and CDR2 is SQIVND (reference sequence). The CDR3 here is CASSMRHTDTQYF. The CDR3 nucleotides read TGTGCCAGTAGTATGCGGCACACAGATACGCAGTATTTT.

This clonotype was counted many times. V and J are TRBV7-9 and TRBJ1-2; D uncertain. The germline V gene encodes CDR1 SEHNR and CDR2 FQNEAQ (reference sequence). CDR3 length: 14 residues. The V end lost 3 bases, the J end lost 0 bases, and 8 bases lay between the germline ends. Here the CDR3 DNA reads TGTGCCAGCAGCTTTACAGCTGCTAACTATGGCTACACCTTC. Translated: CASSFTAANYGYTF.

This clonotype was seen at least ten times. The V and J genes are TRBV12-3 or TRBV12-4 and TRBJ2-3; TRBD2 agrees at 10 bases. Losses at the gene ends were 1 base for V and 1 base for J; bases not matched to a gene: 8. The CDR3 length is 18 residues. The DNA for the CDR3 is TGTGCCAGCAGTTTAGTACTAGCGGGAACCACCCGCACAGATACGCAGTATTTT. Its translation: CASSLVLAGTTRTDTQYF.

The V and J genes are TRBV4-1 and TRBJ2-7; 9 bases line up with TRBD1. Germline trimming cut 0 bases from V and 3 bases from J; bases unmatched to any gene: 15. From germline, CDR1 is MGHRA and CDR2 YSYEKL. This CDR3 spans 19 amino acids. The CDR3 DNA reads TGCGCCAGCAGCCAAGACCCCGGACAGGGGTGGAGCGGTGTCTACGAGCAGTACTTC. Translating it yields CASSQDPGQGWSGVYEQYF.

Ten or more counts support this clonotype. V and J are TRBV20-1 and TRBJ1-4; D ambiguous. This CDR3 region has 16 residues. V was clipped by 0 bases and J by 0 bases, with 11 bases between them. CDR1 and CDR2 from the germline V gene are DFQATT and SNEGSKA (reference sequence). The CDR3 here is CSARDLQSATNEKLFF. Here the CDR3 DNA reads TGCAGTGCTAGAGATCTCCAGTCAGCAACTAATGAAAAACTGTTTTTT.

This clonotype was recorded many times. J is TRBJ1-1 and V is TRBV6-5; D not certain. V dropped 0 bases and J dropped 4 bases, with 15 bases sitting between them. The germline V gene has CDR1 MNHEY and CDR2 SVGAGI. This CDR3 has 16 residues. CDR3 coding DNA: TGTGCCAGCAGTTACTCGAATCGCGCAAGAGGCACTGAAGCTTTCTTT. This gives the protein CASSYSNRARGTEAFF.

This clonotype came up many times. V and J are TRBV2 and TRBJ1-5, with D maybe TRBD1 (5 bases). Germline V CDR1 and CDR2: SNHLY, FYNNEI. The germline V and J ends were trimmed by 6 bases and 0 bases, with 15 bases remaining between them. CDR3 length: 16 amino acids. The DNA for the CDR3 is TGTGCCAGCAGCGACGGGGAGGGGAATAGCAATCAGCCCCAGCATTTT. It yields the protein CASSDGEGNSNQPQHF.

This clonotype occurred a few times. The J gene is TRBJ1-2, the V gene TRBV20-1; unclear D gene. The CDR3 has 12 residues. CDR1 and CDR2 (germline): DFQATT, SNEGSKA (reference sequence). V lost 3 bases and J 3 bases, leaving 8 bases between the germline ends. CDR3 nucleotides: TGCAGTGCTAGTTTCCGAGACTATGGCTACACCTTC. It encodes CSASFRDYGYTF.

In this sample, this clonotype turned up a few times. The J gene is TRBJ1-6, the V gene TRBV28; perhaps TRBD1 as D (5 bases). V lost 10 bases and J 0 bases, leaving 16 bases between the germline ends. Germline V gene data show CDR1 as MDHEN and CDR2 as SYDVKM. The CDR3 covers 16 residues. CDR3 sequence (DNA): TGTGCCACAAGAGGGACTGGAAGCTCCTATAATTCACCCCTCCACTTT. Translating it yields CATRGTGSSYNSPLHF.

The rearrangement uses TRBV20-1 and TRBJ1-3, with D maybe TRBD1 (6 bases). The germline V gene has CDR1 DFQATT and CDR2 SNEGSKA (reference sequence). This CDR3 spans 15 amino acids. Trimming shortened V by 0 bases and J by 1 base, and 10 bases separated the two germline ends. The CDR3 region is CSARDRTVSGNTIYF. Written as DNA, the CDR3 is TGCAGTGCTAGAGACAGGACAGTTTCTGGAAACACCATATATTTT.

This clonotype has ten or more counts. The chain is built from TRBV13 and TRBJ2-5, with D hard to call. V was cut by 0 bases and J by 5 bases, with 10 bases left in between. Germline V gene sequence: CDR1 PRHDT, CDR2 FYEKMQ (reference sequence). The CDR3 is 14 amino acids. The CDR3 here is CASSLGRSRETQYF. CDR3 DNA sequence: TGTGCCAGCAGCTTAGGGAGGAGCAGGGAGACCCAGTACTTC.

This clonotype was detected many times. The chain recombines TRBV4-1 with TRBJ2-5; D is perhaps TRBD2 (7 bases). V lost 1 base and J 3 bases, leaving 24 bases between the germline ends. Germline V CDR1 and CDR2: MGHRA, YSYEKL. The CDR3 sequence is 19 residues long. In DNA, the CDR3 is TGCGCCAGCAGCCAAGTCCAGTTCGTTGGGGGCGCGGGAGAAGAGACCCAGTACTTC. This codes for CASSQVQFVGGAGEETQYF.

This clonotype was seen a few times. The rearrangement uses TRBV18 and TRBJ1-1, with D possibly matching TRBD1 (6 bases). V was clipped by 4 bases and J by 4 bases, with 19 bases between them. The germline gives CDR1 KGHSH, CDR2 LQKENI. This CDR3 comprises 16 residues. CDR3 residues: CASSQLIQGRGTEAFF. The DNA for the CDR3 is TGTGCCAGCTCACAGCTTATACAGGGAAGGGGCACTGAAGCTTTCTTT.

This clonotype was seen ten or more times. The chain carries TRBV18 and TRBJ2-7; D gene unclear. V was clipped by 3 bases and J by 3 bases, with 12 bases between them. In germline, CDR1 is KGHSH, CDR2 LQKENI. This CDR3 region has 14 residues. CDR3 nucleotide sequence: TGTGCCAGCTCACCCCCAGGTCCCCGCTACGAGCAGTACTTC. It codes for CASSPPGPRYEQYF.

The chain is built from TRBV20-1 and TRBJ2-4; 9 bases map to TRBD1. Trimming cost V 2 bases and J 1 base; bases outside gene matches: 6. In germline, CDR1 is DFQATT, CDR2 SNEGSKA (reference sequence). The CDR3 sequence is 16 residues long. CDR3 nucleotide sequence: TGCAGTGCTAGATGGCGGGGACAGGGCGCCAAAAACATTCAGTACTTC. Translating gives CSARWRGQGAKNIQYF.